These 10 T cell receptor beta chains share one sample of origin, sequenced in a study of CD8+CD57+ T cells in acquired aplastic anemia. Genomic DNA provided the template from which TCR beta VDJ and CDR3 profiles were obtained. TCRdb reprocessed the reads with MiXCR, giving one entry per CDR3 protein. The data hold some 180,000 distinct CDR3 sequences, with 63% observed a single time. Patients sequenced had flow cytometry evidence of CD8+CD57+ cell expansion. Material for sequencing was sorted CD4+, CD8+, or CD8+CD57+ T cells (not recorded which) from PBMCs. These receptors were collected from a human donor with aplastic anemia.

This clonotype showed up just a few times. The genes are TRBV30 and TRBJ2-7; 10 positions agree with TRBD1. The germline V gene has CDR1 GTSNPN and CDR2 SVGIG (reference sequence). Trimming took 1 base from V and 6 from J; bases not matched to a gene: 21. The CDR3 covers 19 residues. DNA for the CDR3: TGTGCCTGGAGTGCTTCCCGGCCGACCGACAGGGGGCTTTGGGGCGAGCAGTACTTC. Its protein product is CAWSASRPTDRGLWGEQYF. The full variable domain, with the rest looked up from reference TRBV30 and TRBJ2-7, is SQTIHQWPATLVQPVGSPLSLECTVEGTSNPNLYWYRQAAGRGLQLLFYSVGIGQISSEVPQNLSASRPQDRQFILSSKKLLLSDSGFYLCAWSASRPTDRGLWGEQYFGPGTRLTVT.

This clonotype turned up a few times. The gene calls are TRBV7-9 and TRBJ2-7; 10 positions agree with TRBD1. Germline V CDR1 and CDR2: SEHNR, FQNEAQ (reference sequence). The V segment lost 5 bases and the J segment 2 bases; nucleotides outside the gene matches: 3. The CDR3 extends over 14 amino acids. In DNA, the CDR3 is TGTGCCAGCAGCGGGACAGGGGTTACCTACGAGCAGTACTTC. This encodes CASSGTGVTYEQYF.

This clonotype has a single count. This chain links TRBV5-6 with TRBJ2-5; 7 positions agree with TRBD2. Germline CDR1 SGHDT, CDR2 YYEEEE. This CDR3 has 15 residues. V shed 4 bases, J shed 1 base, and the junction held 7 bases outside the gene matches. The CDR3 DNA reads TGTGCCAGCAGCGCGGGGGTCCGGAGCCAAGAGACCCAGTACTTC. Its protein is CASSAGVRSQETQYF.

This CDR3 is CATSRDPQGVYEQYF. CDR3 sequence (DNA): TGTGCCACCAGCAGAGATCCACAGGGAGTCTACGAGCAGTACTTC. The chain links TRBV15 to TRBJ2-7, with D possibly matching TRBD1 (6 bases). Germline values: CDR1 LNHNV, CDR2 YYDKDF (reference sequence). The CDR3 sequence is 15 residues long. Deletions cut 0 bases from V and 3 bases from J, with 12 bases between.

This clonotype was counted only a few times. The chain joins TRBV20-1 to TRBJ2-7; a possible D gene is TRBD2 (6 bases). The CDR3 totals 14 residues. The germline V gene has CDR1 DFQATT and CDR2 SNEGSKA (reference sequence). Trimming removed 3 bases at V and 0 bases at J, with 12 bases between. The CDR3 reads CSARSGPSSYEQYF. CDR3 DNA: TGCAGTGCTAGGAGCGGGCCCAGCTCCTACGAGCAGTACTTC.

In its sample, this clonotype was seen once. V gene TRBV10-3 combines with J gene TRBJ2-7; D possibly corresponds to TRBD2 (5 bases). CDR3 length: 13 amino acids. Germline lookup yields CDR1 ENHRY and CDR2 SYGVKD. V gave up 0 bases and J gave up 7 bases, with 10 bases separating them. CDR3 loop: CAISESPSGEQYF. Written as DNA, the CDR3 is TGTGCCATCAGTGAGTCGCCTTCGGGAGAGCAGTACTTC.

The V and J genes are TRBV3-1 and TRBJ1-1; D perhaps matches TRBD1 (5 bases). The CDR3 sequence is 15 residues long. Germline V gene sequence: CDR1 LGHDT, CDR2 YNNKEL (reference sequence). The V end lost 1 base, the J end lost 6 bases, and 15 bases lay between the germline ends. The CDR3 loop reads CASSQGRGTIAEAFF. CDR3 DNA sequence: TGTGCCAGCAGCCAAGGCCGGGGGACGATCGCTGAAGCTTTCTTT.

V usage is TRBV19 and J usage is TRBJ1-2; D is possibly TRBD1 (5 bases). From germline, CDR1 is LNHDA and CDR2 SQIVND (reference sequence). The CDR3 is 12 residues long. Trimming cost V 4 bases and J 13 bases, with 16 bases left between them. CDR3 bases: TGTGCCAGTAGTACGGAGCTAGGGGCCCGCACCTTC. This encodes CASSTELGARTF.

This clonotype was detected a few times. The chain joins TRBV12-3 or TRBV12-4 to TRBJ1-2; TRBD1 is a possible D gene (5 bases). CDR3 length: 13 amino acids. V was trimmed by 3 bases and J by 5 bases, leaving 10 bases between them. The CDR3 loop is CASSLGRRYGYTF. The DNA for the CDR3 is TGTGCCAGCAGTTTGGGGCGGAGGTATGGCTACACCTTC.

The rearrangement uses TRBV27 and TRBJ1-1; 8 bases fit TRBD1. This CDR3 has 16 residues. The V gene's germline CDR1 is MNHEY and CDR2 SMNVEV (reference sequence). V lost 8 bases and J lost 3; bases outside the gene matches: 14. Here the CDR3 DNA reads TGTGCCAGCGGTCTTTCCCCAGGGGGCGAGCACACTGAAGCTTTCTTT. Its translation: CASGLSPGGEHTEAFF.